This T cell receptor (beta chain) was sequenced in a study of early T cells in non-severe SARS-CoV-2 infection (dated by TCRdb to the early 2020s). About the full investigation: Bulk RNA from unsorted whole blood was used for TCR sequencing, so alpha and beta chains could not be paired. Points the paper makes about the study in general: Matching against VDJdb was skewed toward anti-spike CD8 responses, likely underestimated virus-specific expansions, and missed private and CD4 specificities.

About this clonotype itself: What this receptor recognizes is not known. The input lacks base qualities; no much larger clone sits a single base away.

The library was prepared using 5' RACE. TCRdb records NextSeq 500 as the sequencer. The TCR library protocol attached unique molecular identifiers to individual cDNA molecules to correct for sequencing error and PCR bias. Both TCR alpha and beta chains were sequenced, and tight co-correlation was observed between alpha and beta sequence abundances in each sample. Regarding the original processing steps: Decombinator V4 was used to perform V gene, J gene and CDR3 annotation of TCR sequences. TCRs were defined as expanded if a significant change between any two time points was detected under a Poisson model with p below 0.0001. TCR abundances were normalised to the total number of TCRs sequenced per sample and were expressed as counts per million. MAIT TCRs were defined by TRAV1-2 paired with TRAJ12, TRAJ20 or TRAJ33, and iNKT TCRs by TRAV10 paired with TRAJ18. A search of VDJdb, accessed on 1 November 2021, was run for TCRs annotated to CMV, EBV and SARS-CoV-2, with TCRs annotated for multiple antigens excluded. TCRdb's own reprocessing of the public reads used fastp at Q25 and MiXCR and kept productive beta chains. A single entry per CDR3 protein holds the most common genes and DNA from its merged rows. V and J calls and clone size were set by TCRdb, not the authors. The sample yields 80,000 to 95,000 distinct CDR3 sequences; roughly 15% were counted once. Together, the top ten hold about 0.59% of the sample.

This was a case-control study nested in a cohort of healthcare workers in London, UK, who had nasopharyngeal swab PCR tests and blood samples taken every week. Healthcare workers were recruited between 23 and 31 March 2020, during the week of the UK lockdown, and were followed weekly for up to about 16 weeks. The CDR3 runs 18 amino acids, cysteine and phenylalanine included. The entry retains the CDR3 DNA only, 54 bases that are in frame from base 1. As encoded in the germline V gene, CDR1 is SGDLS while CDR2 is YYNGEE. After removal of 5 bases from V and 1 base from J, the junction retains 12 bases not matched to a gene.

The chain was built from TRBV9 and TRBJ2-1, and 10 bases in between align with TRBD1. This clonotype originated in an adult who was a healthcare worker with PCR-confirmed SARS-CoV-2 infection or an uninfected control (not recorded which). The sequencing sample was made of whole blood. The CDR3 protein is CASSSTGGGLRSYNEQFF. The DNA sequence reads TGTGCCAGCAGTTCGACAGGGGGCGGGTTGAGGTCCTACAATGAGCAGTTCTTC.